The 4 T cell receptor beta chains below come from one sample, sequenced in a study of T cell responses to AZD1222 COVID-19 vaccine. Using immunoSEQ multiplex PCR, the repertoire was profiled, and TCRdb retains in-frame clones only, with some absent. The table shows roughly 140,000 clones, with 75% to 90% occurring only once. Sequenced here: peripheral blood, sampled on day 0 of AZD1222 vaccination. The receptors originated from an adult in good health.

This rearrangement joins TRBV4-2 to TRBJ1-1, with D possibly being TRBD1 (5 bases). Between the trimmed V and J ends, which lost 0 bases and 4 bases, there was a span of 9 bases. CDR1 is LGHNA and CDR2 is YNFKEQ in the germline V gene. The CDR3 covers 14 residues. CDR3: CASSQEVRGTEAFF. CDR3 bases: TGTGCCAGCAGCCAAGAAGTAAGGGGCACTGAAGCTTTCTTT.

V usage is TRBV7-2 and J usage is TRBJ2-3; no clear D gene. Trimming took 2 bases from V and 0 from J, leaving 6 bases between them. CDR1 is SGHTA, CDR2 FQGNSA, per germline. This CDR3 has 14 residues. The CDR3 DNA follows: TGTGCCAGCAGCTTAAAGGCGAGCACAGATACGCAGTATTTT. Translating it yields CASSLKASTDTQYF.

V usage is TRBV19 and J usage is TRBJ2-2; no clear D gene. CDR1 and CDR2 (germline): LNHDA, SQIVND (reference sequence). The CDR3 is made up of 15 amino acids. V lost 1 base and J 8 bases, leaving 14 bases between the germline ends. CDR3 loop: CASSIGTLMSGELFF. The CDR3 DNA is TGTGCCAGTAGTATAGGGACCTTAATGTCGGGGGAGCTGTTTTTT.

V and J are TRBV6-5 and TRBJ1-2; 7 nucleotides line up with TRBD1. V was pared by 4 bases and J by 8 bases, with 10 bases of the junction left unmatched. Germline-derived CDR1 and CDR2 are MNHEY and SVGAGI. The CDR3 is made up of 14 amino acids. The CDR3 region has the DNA TGTGCCAGCAGTTCCCAGGGGGAAAGATTAGGCTACACCTTC. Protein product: CASSSQGERLGYTF.